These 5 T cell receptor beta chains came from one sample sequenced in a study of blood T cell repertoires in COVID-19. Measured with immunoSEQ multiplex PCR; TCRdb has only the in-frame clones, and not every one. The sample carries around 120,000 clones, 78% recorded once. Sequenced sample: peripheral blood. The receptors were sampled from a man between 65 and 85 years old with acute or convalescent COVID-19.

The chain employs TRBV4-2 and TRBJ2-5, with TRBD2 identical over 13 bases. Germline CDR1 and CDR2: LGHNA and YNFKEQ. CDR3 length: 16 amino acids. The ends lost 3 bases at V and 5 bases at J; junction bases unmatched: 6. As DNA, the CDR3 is TGTGCCAGCAGCCACACTAGCGGGGGGGCCTCTGAGACCCAGTACTTC. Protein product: CASSHTSGGASETQYF.

The CDR3 DNA follows: TGTGCCAGCAGCTCCGGACTAGCGGGGAAGTACGAGCAGTACTTC. This sequence encodes CASSSGLAGKYEQYF. The V and J genes are TRBV9 and TRBJ2-7; TRBD2 agrees at 12 bases. V lost 4 bases and J lost 4; bases outside the gene matches: 6. This CDR3 spans 15 amino acids. From germline, CDR1 is SGDLS and CDR2 YYNGEE.

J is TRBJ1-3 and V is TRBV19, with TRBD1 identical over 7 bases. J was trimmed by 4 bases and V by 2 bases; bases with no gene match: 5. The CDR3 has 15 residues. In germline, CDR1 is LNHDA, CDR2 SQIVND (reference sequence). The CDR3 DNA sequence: TGTGCCAGTAGTATACCGACAGGGTCCGGAAACACCATATATTTT. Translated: CASSIPTGSGNTIYF.

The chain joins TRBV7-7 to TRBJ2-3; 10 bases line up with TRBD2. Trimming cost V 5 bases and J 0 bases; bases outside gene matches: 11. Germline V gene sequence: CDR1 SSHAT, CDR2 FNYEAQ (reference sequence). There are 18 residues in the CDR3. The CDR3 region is CASSARAGGYPSTDTQYF. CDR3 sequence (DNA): TGTGCCAGCAGCGCGAGAGCGGGGGGGTACCCTAGCACAGATACGCAGTATTTT.

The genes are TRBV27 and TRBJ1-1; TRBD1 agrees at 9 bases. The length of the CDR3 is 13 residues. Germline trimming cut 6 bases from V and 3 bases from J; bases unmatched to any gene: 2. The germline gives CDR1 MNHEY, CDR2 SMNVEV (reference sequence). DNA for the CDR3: TGTGCCAGCAGCCGGACAGGGGACACTGAAGCTTTCTTT. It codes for CASSRTGDTEAFF.